This T cell receptor beta chain was documented in a study of CD4+ T cells in melanoma. General study findings and limits: CD8+ T cell, macrophage and B cell function reportedly correlated with neoantigen-specific CD4+ T cells.

Assay used: immunoSEQ multiplex PCR; TCRdb lists only in-frame clones, some missing. Of a few thousand clones listed, approximately 64% are singletons. On this clone: Antigen: not known.

This CDR3 is built from 15 residues. Per germline, CDR1 MNHEY and CDR2 SMNVEV (reference sequence). Trimming cost V 8 bases and J 9 bases; bases outside gene matches: 8. The receptor was derived from a human donor with melanoma. This chain uses TRBV27 with TRBJ1-6, with 12 bases identical to TRBD1. Sequenced input: cells from a culture (not recorded whether cultured in vitro). The CDR3 protein is CASRGTGGVASPLHF. The CDR3 nucleotides are TGTGCCAGCCGTGGGACAGGGGGCGTTGCTTCACCCCTCCACTTT.